This T cell receptor (beta chain) emerged from a study of T cells in Graves' hyperthyroidism and ophthalmopathy. Germline V lookup: CDR1 ENHRY, CDR2 SYGVKD. The V gene end was trimmed by 0 bases and the J gene end by 9 bases; junction bases not matched to a gene: 1. The CDR3 is made up of 15 amino acids. There are many counts of this clonotype. It was RNA transcripts that yielded the amplified TCR beta CDR3 regions. The primer set for the first-round RT-PCR of the TCR CDR3 was HTBI. TCRdb fed the multiplex PCR reads into MiXCR, producing one record per CDR3 protein. The repertoire holds about 560,000 distinct CDR3 sequences, with 35% to 55% as singletons. Clinical symptoms, serum thyroxine, TRAb, thyroid ultrasound and orbital computed tomography informed diagnoses.

This TCR was recovered from a woman between 18 and 29 years old with Graves' hyperthyroidism. The sample taken for sequencing was peripheral blood or thyroid tissue (not recorded which). The chain combines TRBV10-3 with TRBJ1-6; 11 bases align to TRBD1. CDR3 DNA sequence: TGTGCCATCAGTGAGTCCGGGACAGGGGGTTCACCCCTCCACTTT. Translated, it gives CAISESGTGGSPLHF.